This entry describes one T cell receptor (beta chain). Its antigen is not identified. These data originate in a study of T cell responses to AZD1222 COVID-19 vaccine. Study conclusions and caveats: Repertoire samples came only from after the peak T cell response. Spike-specific TCR breadth and depth rose after two AZD1222 doses. Spike-wide coverage was observed for vaccine-associated CD4 TCRs, with dominant responses at 160-218 and 743-854.

TCRdb's table, derived via immunoSEQ multiplex PCR, lists solely in-frame clones and lacks some. The table records 180,000 or so clones, about nine tenths of them present only once. V trimming: 5 bases; J trimming: 2 bases; junction bases outside the gene matches: 3. The CDR3 spans 14 residues. CDR1 is MDHEN and CDR2 is SYDVKM in the germline V gene. Specimen: peripheral blood, collected 28 days after the second dose of the MenACWY control vaccine. This TCR was sampled from an adult who received the MenACWY meningococcal vaccine as a control. The chain carries TRBV28 and TRBJ1-3, with 7 bases aligning to TRBD1. The CDR3 DNA follows: TGTGCCAGCAGTGCGGGGACAGCTGGAAACACCATATATTTT. Translating gives CASSAGTAGNTIYF. Together with reference TRBV28 and TRBJ1-3, the CDR3 gives the full variable domain: DVKVTQSSRYLVKRTGEKVFLECVQDMDHENMFWYRQDPGLGLRLIYFSYDVKMKEKGDIPEGYSVSREKKERFSLILESASTNQTSMYLCASSAGTAGNTIYFGEGSWLTVV.